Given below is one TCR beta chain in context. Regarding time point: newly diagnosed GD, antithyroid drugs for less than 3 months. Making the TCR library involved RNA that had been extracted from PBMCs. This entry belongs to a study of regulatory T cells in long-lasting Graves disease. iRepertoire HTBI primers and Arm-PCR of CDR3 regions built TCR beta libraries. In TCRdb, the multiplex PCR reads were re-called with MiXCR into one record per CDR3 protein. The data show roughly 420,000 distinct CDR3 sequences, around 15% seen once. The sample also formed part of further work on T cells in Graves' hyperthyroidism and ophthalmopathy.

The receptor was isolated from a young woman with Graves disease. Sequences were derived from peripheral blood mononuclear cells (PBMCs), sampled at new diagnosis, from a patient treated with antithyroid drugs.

CDR3 sequence reads: CAWSVRGLSSPLHF. In DNA form, the CDR3 reads TGTGCCTGGAGTGTCAGGGGTTTGAGTTCACCCCTCCACTTT. V usage is TRBV30 and J usage is TRBJ1-6; D possibly corresponds to TRBD1 (6 bases). The CDR3 length is 14 residues. V lost 0 bases and J 9 bases, leaving 12 bases between the germline ends. CDR1 is GTSNPN and CDR2 is SVGIG in the germline V gene (reference sequence).